This TCR beta chain was identified in a study of monozygotic twins with inflammatory bowel disease. Samples each yielded cDNA through eight separate reactions. Reprocessing the 5' RACE reads, TCRdb reports a single entry for every CDR3 protein and omits DNA. This specimen shows over 110,000 distinct CDR3 sequences; the ten leading clones hold about 2.6%. This CDR3 comprises 13 residues. Germline V gives CDR1 MGHRA, CDR2 YSYEKL. No sorting of T cells preceded isolation of total RNA from whole blood. The receptor was isolated from a human donor with ulcerative colitis or Crohn's disease, or a healthy co-twin of an affected twin (not recorded which). Sequenced material: blood. The chain has TRBV4-1 and TRBJ2-5. CDR3 in amino acids: CASSQAPQETQYF.